The rows below give T cell receptor beta chains drawn from one sample of a study of T cells in Graves' hyperthyroidism and ophthalmopathy. TCRdb re-derived calls from the multiplex PCR reads in MiXCR, one entry per CDR3 protein. The sample has approximately 510,000 distinct CDR3 sequences; roughly 20% are singletons. The sequenced sample consisted of blood. The receptors stem from a man aged 18 to 29 with Graves' hyperthyroidism. CDR3s include the opening cysteine and the closing phenylalanine or tryptophan. Where a row states a size, it is once, few, many or the class of an expanded clone; other rows omit it.

clone_size | v_call | cdr3_aa
- | TRBV11-2 | CASRGLRIQETQYF
few | TRBV6-2/TRBV6-3 | CASSFEGGIGTQYF
- | TRBV27 | CASSPGQGKTEAFF
- | TRBV6-1 | CASSEGGVYQPQHF
- | TRBV6-5 | CASSYFRQPSYEQYF
- | TRBV27 | CASSRSGTGLFHF
many | TRBV12-3/TRBV12-4 | CASSPGTGRTYNSPLHF
many | TRBV7-9 | CASSHQSSYEQYF
- | TRBV10-1 | CASSPGPNYEQYF
many | TRBV3-1 | CASSQDWGRETQYF
- | TRBV28 | CASSPMGPPLGTDYEQYF
many | TRBV6-1 | CASSEYDGGGAEAFF
many | TRBV11-3 | CASSLRAGHSYEQYF
- | TRBV6-4 | CASSYSTQDVRGYTF
many | TRBV3-1 | CASTGPQNTGELFF
many | TRBV9 | CASSVGSGDHSGNTIYF
many | TRBV7-2 | CASSALRGQRTEAFF
many | TRBV30 | CAWAEAGVHGYTF
- | TRBV20-1 | CSARFTGTDTEAFF
- | TRBV20-1 | CSARGPQRGVFSYEQYF
many | TRBV6-1 | CAISRGSQAFF
few | TRBV11-1 | CASSPPPGQFNTYEQYF
- | TRBV20-1 | CSVVVGASYEQYF
many | TRBV4-1 | CASSKPGQDYEQYF
many | TRBV20-1 | CSARTYGETGELFF
many | TRBV19 | CATGEAEAFF
many | TRBV28 | CASLPGQTLLLMEKLFF
many | TRBV7-8 | CASSLGPGQETQYF
many | TRBV7-8 | CASSLQQGPGEQYF
few | TRBV5-1 | CASSFRTQGEGNTEAFF
many | TRBV29-1 | CSVEEEVGAEAFF
few | TRBV29-1 | CSVGPGSNTEAFF
many | TRBV12-3/TRBV12-4 | CASSSGTGEQPQHF
- | TRBV11-2 | CASSQGTGSSGNTIYF
- | TRBV12-3/TRBV12-4 | CASRGRTGLEEQYF
few | TRBV30 | CAWSVQGGSSPLHF
- | TRBV28 | CASSPLGAVNQPQHF
many | TRBV11-2 | CASTKEPSNSPLHF
- | TRBV7-9 | CASSLWGNGNTEAFF
many | TRBV6-1 | CASGLEGSGANVLTF
many | TRBV6-1 | CASSLDRAGTEAFF
- | TRBV11-2 | CASSLDKRYSYEQYF
once | TRBV18 | CASSRTGEQETQYF
- | TRBV20-1 | CSAREDLALRMFYEQYF
many | TRBV12-3/TRBV12-4 | CASNTEVSRGYTF
few | TRBV6-2/TRBV6-3 | CASSYSAFVVGESRNTEAFF
- | TRBV28 | CASSSLGAPEAFF
- | TRBV10-3 | CAITPTGLNTEAFF
many | TRBV20-1 | CSARDMTGEQYF
many | TRBV28 | CASSPLGTQNTEAFF
many | TRBV7-9 | CASSPDTAYEQYF
- | TRBV13 | CASTRRGQGGETQYF
- | TRBV11-2 | CASSSQAGMNTGELFF
few | TRBV29-1 | CSVEDHERGISSGANVLTF